The rows below give T cell receptor beta chains drawn from one sample of a study of shared clonotypes between healthy human individuals. Method: immunoSEQ multiplex PCR; TCRdb's copy keeps in-frame clones and lacks some. The sample shows some 680,000 clones, around 73% of them seen only once. The sample was memory CD4+ T cells sorted from blood. These receptors originate from a woman in her twenties or thirties in good health. CDR3s include the opening cysteine and the closing phenylalanine or tryptophan. The D gene is left open where the match is weak. Expanded clones get a size class; other rows say once, few or many, or leave the size out.

J: TRBJ2-3
D: NA
V: TRBV14
size: NA
DNA: TGTGCCAGCAGCCAAGACCCCACAGAGGTGCACACAGATACGCAGTATTTT
CDR3: CASSQDPTEVHTDTQYF

J: TRBJ1-1
D: NA
V: TRBV7-8
size: NA
DNA: TGTGCCAGCAGCTTAGGGGGCTCGGTGGCGGTCACTGAAGCTTTCTTT
CDR3: CASSLGGSVAVTEAFF

J: TRBJ2-1
D: NA
V: TRBV4-2
size: NA
DNA: TGTGCCAGCAGCCTGTCCTGGGCGGGATACAATGAGCAGTTCTTC
CDR3: CASSLSWAGYNEQFF

J: TRBJ1-2
D: TRBD1
V: TRBV5-1
size: NA
DNA: TGCGCCAGCAGCCTACACGACAGGGACGGAGGCTACACCTTC
CDR3: CASSLHDRDGGYTF

J: TRBJ1-1
D: NA
V: TRBV6-6
size: NA
DNA: TGTGCCAGCAGTTACACGGGGTACACTGAAGCTTTCTTT
CDR3: CASSYTGYTEAFF

J: TRBJ2-7
D: NA
V: TRBV5-1
size: NA
DNA: TGCGCCAGCAGCTTGTCCCGCTCCTACGAGCAGTACTTC
CDR3: CASSLSRSYEQYF

J: TRBJ2-7
D: NA
V: TRBV7-9
size: NA
DNA: TGTGCCAGCAGCTTAGGACTTCTCCTGGACGAGCAGTACTTC
CDR3: CASSLGLLLDEQYF

J: TRBJ2-7
D: NA
V: TRBV27
size: NA
DNA: TGTGCCAGCAGCCCCCTAGGCCCGACGGGCTACGAGCAGTACTTC
CDR3: CASSPLGPTGYEQYF

J: TRBJ2-3
D: NA
V: TRBV7-2
size: NA
DNA: TGTGCCAGCAGCTTAGCGGCGATCACAGATACGCAGTATTTT
CDR3: CASSLAAITDTQYF

J: TRBJ1-2
D: TRBD1
V: TRBV10-3
size: NA
DNA: TGTGCCTCGGGACAGGTGCAGCGCAATGGCTACACCTTC
CDR3: CASGQVQRNGYTF

J: TRBJ1-3
D: NA
V: TRBV5-1
size: few
DNA: TGCGCCAGCAGCCCAAGACAGGACAATTCTGGAAACACCATATATTTT
CDR3: CASSPRQDNSGNTIYF

J: TRBJ2-1
D: NA
V: TRBV28
size: NA
DNA: TGTGCCAGCTTGGCGGCAGGCGGGATGGCCTACAATGAGCAGTTCTTC
CDR3: CASLAAGGMAYNEQFF

J: TRBJ2-7
D: NA
V: TRBV28
size: NA
DNA: TGTGCCAGCAGCCGCCTTTGGCAGAAGATTCCCTACGAGCAGTACTTC
CDR3: CASSRLWQKIPYEQYF

J: TRBJ2-1
D: TRBD2
V: TRBV10-3
size: few
DNA: TGTGCCATCAGCCCAACAAGCGGGAGGGCCTCGTACAATGAGCAGTTCTTC
CDR3: CAISPTSGRASYNEQFF

J: TRBJ1-1
D: TRBD1
V: TRBV7-2
size: NA
DNA: TGTGCCAGCAGCATCGGGGGACGGACAGGGATGATCGCTTTCTTT
CDR3: CASSIGGRTGMIAFF

J: TRBJ1-1
D: NA
V: TRBV5-8
size: NA
DNA: TGTGCCAGCAGCTTAGGTAAGACGGCTAACACTGAAGCTTTCTTT
CDR3: CASSLGKTANTEAFF

J: TRBJ1-2
D: NA
V: TRBV4-2
size: NA
DNA: TGTGCCAGCAGCCAAGATCTGGGGGCTAACTATGGCTACACCTTC
CDR3: CASSQDLGANYGYTF

J: TRBJ1-1
D: NA
V: TRBV7-2
size: NA
DNA: TGTGCCAGCAGCCTACAGGGCGGCGTCACTGAAGCTTTCTTT
CDR3: CASSLQGGVTEAFF

J: TRBJ2-1
D: TRBD1
V: TRBV5-1
size: NA
DNA: TGCGCCAGCAGCTTGGCAGCACAGGGGTACTACAATGAGCAGTTCTTC
CDR3: CASSLAAQGYYNEQFF

J: TRBJ1-2
D: NA
V: TRBV28
size: NA
DNA: TGTGCCAGCGCCGGGACAAACAACTATGGCTACACCTTC
CDR3: CASAGTNNYGYTF

J: TRBJ2-7
D: TRBD1
V: TRBV7-9
size: NA
DNA: TGTGCCAGCAGCTCCCGGACAGGCACCCACGAGCAGTACTTC
CDR3: CASSSRTGTHEQYF

J: TRBJ1-2
D: NA
V: TRBV20-1
size: NA
DNA: TGCAGTGCTAGAGTTCCCTCTGGCTACACCTTC
CDR3: CSARVPSGYTF

J: TRBJ2-2
D: NA
V: TRBV5-1
size: once
DNA: TGCGCCAGCAGCTTGGCCGCAGGGGCCGGGGAGCTGTTTTTT
CDR3: CASSLAAGAGELFF

J: TRBJ1-4
D: NA
V: TRBV28
size: NA
DNA: TGTGCCAGCAGCCAAACCGGGACTGAGAATGAAAAACTGTTTTTT
CDR3: CASSQTGTENEKLFF

J: TRBJ2-5
D: TRBD2
V: TRBV5-4
size: many
DNA: TGTGCCAGCAGGTCGGGACTAGCGGGAGACGAGACCCAGTACTTC
CDR3: CASRSGLAGDETQYF

J: TRBJ2-7
D: NA
V: TRBV30
size: many
DNA: TGTGCCTGGAGTGGGGTCGGTCGGAACTCCTACGAGCAGTACTTC
CDR3: CAWSGVGRNSYEQYF

J: TRBJ2-3
D: TRBD1
V: TRBV28
size: NA
DNA: TGTGCCAGCAGTTTTTCGGGGACAGGGGGCTGGGATACGCAGTATTTT
CDR3: CASSFSGTGGWDTQYF

J: TRBJ1-1
D: NA
V: TRBV5-6
size: NA
DNA: TGTGCCAGCAGCTTGGCAGTAGCGGACACTGAAGCTTTCTTT
CDR3: CASSLAVADTEAFF

J: TRBJ1-5
D: NA
V: TRBV7-8
size: few
DNA: TGTGCCAGCAGCTCCTTACCTGGTGGGACCTATAGCAATCAGCCCCAGCATTTT
CDR3: CASSSLPGGTYSNQPQHF

J: TRBJ2-2
D: TRBD1
V: TRBV19
size: NA
DNA: TGTGCCAGTAGTATAAAGGGACAGGGGGCAACCGGGGAGCTGTTTTTT
CDR3: CASSIKGQGATGELFF

J: TRBJ2-7
D: NA
V: TRBV10-3
size: once
DNA: TGTGCCATCAGTGAGCGGGACGGAACCTACGAGCAGTACTTC
CDR3: CAISERDGTYEQYF

J: TRBJ2-1
D: NA
V: TRBV28
size: NA
DNA: TGTGCCAGCAATTGGCGGTCCTACAATGAGCAGTTCTTC
CDR3: CASNWRSYNEQFF

J: TRBJ2-3
D: NA
V: TRBV6-5
size: NA
DNA: TGTGCCAGCAGTTCCCCCGTATCTACAGATACGCAGTATTTT
CDR3: CASSSPVSTDTQYF

J: TRBJ2-5
D: TRBD2
V: TRBV7-2
size: few
DNA: TGTGCCAGCAGCGCACAACTAGCGGGAGCTGAGACCCAGTACTTC
CDR3: CASSAQLAGAETQYF

J: TRBJ2-4
D: TRBD1
V: TRBV5-1
size: once
DNA: TGCGCCGGCAGCTTGGACCCCCTCGGGACAGATAGTAAAAACATTCAGTACTTC
CDR3: CAGSLDPLGTDSKNIQYF

J: TRBJ1-5
D: TRBD1
V: TRBV28
size: NA
DNA: TGTGCCAGCAGTTCAGGGGGAAGTAATCAGCCCCAGCATTTT
CDR3: CASSSGGSNQPQHF

J: TRBJ2-7
D: TRBD2
V: TRBV5-5
size: NA
DNA: TGTGCCAGCAGCTTAACGGGACTAGCGGGAGGCAGCTCCTACGAGCAGTACTTC
CDR3: CASSLTGLAGGSSYEQYF

J: TRBJ2-3
D: NA
V: TRBV9
size: NA
DNA: TGTGCCAGCAGCGTAGGTGGAGCGTCGGATACGCAGTATTTT
CDR3: CASSVGGASDTQYF

J: TRBJ2-3
D: TRBD2
V: TRBV10-3
size: NA
DNA: TGTGCCATCAGTGCTAGCGGGAGGGCCACAGATACGCAGTATTTT
CDR3: CAISASGRATDTQYF

J: TRBJ1-3
D: NA
V: TRBV29-1
size: NA
DNA: TGCAGCGCGTCAGGTGTCTCTGGAAACACCATATATTTT
CDR3: CSASGVSGNTIYF